These T cell receptor beta chains were read from a single sample in a study of CD8+CD57+ T cells in acquired aplastic anemia. TCRdb re-called the reads through MiXCR, storing one row per CDR3 protein. The sample includes 150,000 to 170,000 distinct CDR3 sequences, about 54% seen only once; the top ten take approximately 12%. The specimen was sorted CD4+, CD8+, or CD8+CD57+ T cells (not recorded which) from PBMCs. The receptors here all came from a human donor with aplastic anemia. Each CDR3 is given with its conserved first and last residue. D genes are given only for firm matches. Clone size, where shown, is once, few, many, or a class for clones that have expanded.

d_call	v_call	cdr3_length	clone_size	j_call	cdr3_nt	cdr3_aa
NA	TRBV7-8	13	few	TRBJ1-3	TGTGCCAGCAGCTTAGCGTCAGGAAACACCATATATTTT	CASSLASGNTIYF
NA	TRBV20-1	15	NA	TRBJ1-4	TGCAGTGCTAGCCCCTTGGCAGGGTCGCATGAAAAACTGTTTTTT	CSASPLAGSHEKLFF
NA	TRBV5-4	14	medium-sized	TRBJ1-2	TGTGCCAGCAGCTCAGCCGGACCGAACTATGGCTACACCTTC	CASSSAGPNYGYTF
TRBD1	TRBV6-1	14	many	TRBJ2-7	TGTGCCAGCAGTGAGACAGGGGGCCTCGACGAGCAGTACTTC	CASSETGGLDEQYF
NA	TRBV6-1	15	NA	TRBJ1-1	TGTGCCAGCAAGCCCTCCTTGGCGGTGAACACTGAAGCTTTCTTT	CASKPSLAVNTEAFF
NA	TRBV29-1	12	NA	TRBJ1-5	TGCAGCGTTGGGGGTTACAATCAGCCCCAGCATTTT	CSVGGYNQPQHF
NA	TRBV2	14	once	TRBJ1-3	TGTGCCAGCAGCGCGGTTCGGTCTGGAAACACCATATATTTT	CASSAVRSGNTIYF
TRBD2	TRBV4-2	16	many	TRBJ2-3	TGTGCCAGCAGCGCATTCGGGGGGGCCGTGACAGATACGCAGTATTTT	CASSAFGGAVTDTQYF
NA	TRBV2	16	NA	TRBJ2-1	TGTGCCAGCAGTGAGCAGATCTGGGCTCCCTACAATGAGCAGTTCTTC	CASSEQIWAPYNEQFF
NA	TRBV13	12	many	TRBJ1-5	TGTGCCAGCAGCTCGGGAGGGAGGCCCCAGCATTTT	CASSSGGRPQHF
NA	TRBV19	14	many	TRBJ2-3	TGTGCCAGTAGCCGGGCCCGGCGAACAGATACGCAGTATTTT	CASSRARRTDTQYF
NA	TRBV5-1	15	many	TRBJ1-4	TGCGCCAGCACACAGGGATCCTCAACTAATGAAAAACTGTTTTTT	CASTQGSSTNEKLFF
TRBD2	TRBV9	13	NA	TRBJ2-5	TGTGCCAGCAGCGTATCGGGAGGGGAGACCCAGTACTTC	CASSVSGGETQYF
NA	TRBV20-1	18	many	TRBJ2-2	TGCAGTGCTAGAGACCAAGAGGGAACAGCCGGGAACACCGGGGAGCTGTTTTTT	CSARDQEGTAGNTGELFF
NA	TRBV15	13	NA	TRBJ1-5	TGTGCCATCCTACAGGGTGACGGCCAGCCCCAGCATTTT	CAILQGDGQPQHF
NA	TRBV2	17	NA	TRBJ2-1	TGTGCCAGCAGTGAACGTAGTGGTTGGGGCTCCTACAATGAGCAGTTCTTC	CASSERSGWGSYNEQFF
NA	TRBV10-3	12	NA	TRBJ2-7	TGTGCCATCAGTGAATGGGGGCGCGAACAGTACTTC	CAISEWGREQYF
NA	TRBV7-3	13	NA	TRBJ1-6	TGTGCCAGCAGCCGGGGCTCAGGGGACCCCCTCCACTTT	CASSRGSGDPLHF
NA	TRBV13	15	many	TRBJ2-7	TGTGCCAGCAGCTTAGACCCCAGGGAATCCTACGAGCAGTACTTC	CASSLDPRESYEQYF
TRBD2	TRBV20-1	19	NA	TRBJ2-5	TGCAGTGCTAGCGGGACAGGACTAGCGGGAGGGCCATCCCAAGAGACCCAGTACTTC	CSASGTGLAGGPSQETQYF
NA	TRBV5-6	13	NA	TRBJ2-7	TGTGCCAGCAGCTTCGGGGTCTCCTACGAGCAGTACTTC	CASSFGVSYEQYF
TRBD1	TRBV5-6	14	NA	TRBJ1-2	TGTGCCAGCAGCTTGGGGGACAGTCTTTATGGCTACACCTTC	CASSLGDSLYGYTF
NA	TRBV5-1	15	NA	TRBJ1-4	TGCGCCAGCAGCTTGGGGACGGCAACTAATGAAAAACTGTTTTTT	CASSLGTATNEKLFF
TRBD2	TRBV4-1	16	NA	TRBJ2-5	TGCACCAGCAGCCAGGCTAGCGGGGTGTACCAAGAGACCCAGTACTTC	CTSSQASGVYQETQYF
NA	TRBV7-9	14	NA	TRBJ1-5	TGTGCCAGCAGCTTAGCGGCAAGGGATCAGCCCCAGCATTTT	CASSLAARDQPQHF
TRBD2	TRBV20-1	14	NA	TRBJ2-6	TGCAGTGCTGAGCGGGGGGGTCGGGCCAACGTCCTGACTTTC	CSAERGGRANVLTF
NA	TRBV11-2	16	NA	TRBJ2-7	TGTGCCAGCAGCCAGGAAGGGGGGTTCCTACCGTACGAGCAGTACTTC	CASSQEGGFLPYEQYF
NA	TRBV15	13	many	TRBJ2-5	TGTGCCACCAAGCAGATTGAGCAAGAGACCCAGTACTTC	CATKQIEQETQYF
NA	TRBV10-1	15	NA	TRBJ2-3	TGTGCCAGCAGCCAAGATCCGCGGTCCACAGATACGCAGTATTTT	CASSQDPRSTDTQYF
NA	TRBV10-3	12	NA	TRBJ1-5	TGTGCCATCAGTTCAGATAATCAGCCCCAGCATTTT	CAISSDNQPQHF
TRBD1	TRBV5-6	15	NA	TRBJ1-2	TGTGCCAGCAGCCCCGGACAGGGTACGGGCTATGGCTACACCTTC	CASSPGQGTGYGYTF
NA	TRBV7-9	12	NA	TRBJ2-2	TGTGCCAGCAGCCATATCACGGGGGAGCTGTTTTTT	CASSHITGELFF
NA	TRBV7-2	13	NA	TRBJ1-3	TGTGCCAGCAGCTCGAACGGTGGAAACACCATATATTTT	CASSSNGGNTIYF
NA	TRBV2	14	NA	TRBJ1-1	TGTGCCAGCAGTGGACAGGTCCGGAACACTGAAGCTTTCTTT	CASSGQVRNTEAFF
NA	TRBV27	14	many	TRBJ1-1	TGTGCCAGCAGTTTAGGGTACTTAGGGACTGAAGCTTTCTTT	CASSLGYLGTEAFF
TRBD1	TRBV5-6	15	many	TRBJ2-5	TGTGCCAGCAGCTTAGTTCAGGGGGACGAAGAGACCCAGTACTTC	CASSLVQGDEETQYF
NA	TRBV5-1	16	NA	TRBJ2-5	TGCGCCAGCAGCTTCGGTAGGGGACTGGATCAAGAGACCCAGTACTTC	CASSFGRGLDQETQYF
NA	TRBV19	13	NA	TRBJ1-1	TGTGCCACCCACCGGACGGGGGACACTGAAGCTTTCTTT	CATHRTGDTEAFF
TRBD2	TRBV7-9	16	many	TRBJ2-1	TGTGCCAGCAGCTCTCCGCTGGGACTAGCGGGGGATGAGCAGTTCTTC	CASSSPLGLAGDEQFF
TRBD1	TRBV2	14	NA	TRBJ2-7	TGTGCCAGCCGTCCCGGGACAGGGGCGCACGAGCAGTACTTC	CASRPGTGAHEQYF
NA	TRBV7-2	15	many	TRBJ1-6	TGTGCCAGCAGCTTAGAGGGGGGCCCTAGATCACCCCTCCACTTT	CASSLEGGPRSPLHF
TRBD1	TRBV5-8	14	many	TRBJ1-1	TGTGCCAGCAGCTTCGCCGGACAGGGCCTTGAAGCTTTCTTT	CASSFAGQGLEAFF
NA	TRBV29-1	14	few	TRBJ2-3	TGCAGCTATTCGGCGGGACGACGGACAGATACGCAGTATTTT	CSYSAGRRTDTQYF
NA	TRBV7-2	13	NA	TRBJ2-5	TGTGCCAGCAGCTCACCGGGGCGGTGGTCCCAGTACTTC	CASSSPGRWSQYF
NA	TRBV20-1	14	NA	TRBJ2-5	TGCAGTGCTAGCAGTCAGGGAGGCCAAGAGACCCAGTACTTC	CSASSQGGQETQYF
NA	TRBV7-9	12	few	TRBJ1-2	TGTGCCAGCAGCTTCGTAAACTATGGCTACACCTTC	CASSFVNYGYTF
NA	TRBV29-1	12	NA	TRBJ1-1	TGCAGCGTTGAAGTGGGAGGCACTGAAGCTTTCTTT	CSVEVGGTEAFF
TRBD2	TRBV14	14	NA	TRBJ2-1	TGTGCCAGCAGCCTCGGGGGGGGCCTGAATGAGCAGTTCTTC	CASSLGGGLNEQFF
TRBD2	TRBV10-2	14	once	TRBJ2-7	TGCGCCAGCAGTGAGTCCGGGAGGGCCTACGAGCAGTACTTC	CASSESGRAYEQYF
NA	TRBV20-1	17	many	TRBJ2-1	TGCAGTGCTAGAGTATCATCTTGGGGGTTCGAGGGCAATGAGCAGTTCTTC	CSARVSSWGFEGNEQFF
TRBD1	TRBV10-2	13	NA	TRBJ1-2	TGTGCCAGCAGTGACGACAGGGAGTGGGGCTACACCTTC	CASSDDREWGYTF
NA	TRBV6-5	15	many	TRBJ2-7	TGTGCCAGCAGTTACTCCGCGGGACACACCTACGAGCAGTACTTC	CASSYSAGHTYEQYF
NA	TRBV7-6	14	NA	TRBJ2-1	TGTGCCAGCAGCTTAAGAGGGCGGTACAATGAGCAGTTCTTC	CASSLRGRYNEQFF
NA	TRBV2	13	NA	TRBJ2-5	TGTGCCAGCAGCGATGGGCGACTGGGGGCCCAGTACTTC	CASSDGRLGAQYF
NA	TRBV5-4	16	NA	TRBJ2-5	TGTGCCAGCAGCTTGGCCTGGCCGGTCCCGGGGGAGACCCAGTACTTC	CASSLAWPVPGETQYF
NA	TRBV7-6	14	NA	TRBJ1-6	TGTGCCAGCAGCACCCAGGGATATAATTCACCCCTCCACTTT	CASSTQGYNSPLHF
TRBD2	TRBV11-2	14	NA	TRBJ2-7	TGTGCCAGCAGCTTACTAGCGGGGCCCTACGAGCAGTACTTC	CASSLLAGPYEQYF